This T cell receptor beta chain was obtained from a study of T cells in tuberculosis. The overall study: IGRA-negative adolescents, IGRA-positive adolescents with latent tuberculosis and adults with active tuberculosis formed this South African cohort. Study outcomes and limitations: Smaller alpha distances in active tuberculosis partly reflected shorter CDR3-alpha lengths. Cases with active tuberculosis were adults, while controls were adolescents.

At study entry, adolescents had tuberculin skin tests and IGRA screening. Note on this clone: Its antigen is not known.

The V end lost 0 bases, the J end lost 4 bases, and 10 bases lay between the germline ends. The CDR3 consists of 15 residues. Germline CDR1 is MNHEY and CDR2 is SVGAGI. TCRdb's table, derived via immunoSEQ multiplex PCR, lists solely in-frame clones and lacks some. Here the sample spans 28,000 or so clones, around 89% being singletons. V gene TRBV6-5 combines with J gene TRBJ1-3; tentative D call: TRBD1 (6 bases). The TCR sequence derives from a donor between 10 and 35 years old with latent tuberculosis or without tuberculosis infection. Sample: PBMCs. In nucleotides, the CDR3 is TGTGCCAGCAGTTACTCGAGGGACAACGGAAACACCATATATTTT. It is translated as CASSYSRDNGNTIYF.